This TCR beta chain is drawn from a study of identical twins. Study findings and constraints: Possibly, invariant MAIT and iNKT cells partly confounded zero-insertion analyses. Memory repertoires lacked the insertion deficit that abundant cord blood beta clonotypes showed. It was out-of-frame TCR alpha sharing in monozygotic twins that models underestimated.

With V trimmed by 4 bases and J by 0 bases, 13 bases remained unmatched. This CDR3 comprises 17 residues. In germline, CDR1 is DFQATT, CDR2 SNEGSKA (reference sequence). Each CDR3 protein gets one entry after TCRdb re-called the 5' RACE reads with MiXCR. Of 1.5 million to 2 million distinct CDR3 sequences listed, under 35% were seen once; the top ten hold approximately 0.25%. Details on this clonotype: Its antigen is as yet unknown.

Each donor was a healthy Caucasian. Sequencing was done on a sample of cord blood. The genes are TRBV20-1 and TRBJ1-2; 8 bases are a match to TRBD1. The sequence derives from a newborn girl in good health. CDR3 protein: CSATRAGQGQANYGYTF. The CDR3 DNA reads TGCAGTGCTACGCGGGCCGGCCAGGGACAGGCTAACTATGGCTACACCTTC.